This TCR beta chain was sequenced during a study of T cell changes during pregnancy in multiple sclerosis. This CDR3 is 12 amino acids long. Germline V gives CDR1 MDHEN, CDR2 SYDVKM. Trimming shortened V by 3 bases and J by 7 bases, and 10 bases separated the two germline ends. Method: immunoSEQ multiplex PCR; TCRdb's copy keeps in-frame clones and lacks some. The profile covers around 23,000 clones, with about nine tenths appearing a single time and more than 7.5% taken by the ten largest. The chain couples TRBV28 to TRBJ2-7, with a weak D call TRBD1 (5 bases). The sequencing here drew on CD8+ T cells from peripheral blood mononuclear cells, taken in the third trimester of pregnancy. The sequence was collected from a female donor in good health, enrolled as a control in a pregnancy study. The CDR3 here is CASSLTAREQYF. The CDR3 nucleotides are TGTGCCAGCAGTTTGACAGCCAGGGAGCAGTACTTC.